This T cell receptor (beta chain) stems from a study of blood T cell repertoires in COVID-19 (dated by TCRdb to 2020 to 2021). Notes on the research overall: Collaborator samples came from the United States, Italy and Spain and covered acute and convalescent phases of COVID-19. The samples were drawn from two sources: the first 160 participants of the ongoing ImmuneRACE study, and 950 to 1,500 subjects contributed by 6 global collaborators. Subjects who had been exposed to COVID-19, were actively infected with it, or had recovered from it provided the deeply sampled blood TCRbeta repertoires that made up the dataset. The sample metadata nearly always contained a de-identified subject ID, COVID-19 status, age in years and sex. The repertoires were released in a freely available public database meant as a resource for research on the immune response to SARS-CoV-2. Where available, HLA class I and class II types were obtained from metadata supplied by the sample provider rather than from assay-based typing. The prospective study material was composed of cDNA or gDNA derived from T cells, B-cell-depleted T cells, or PBMCs. The paper as a whole reports these results and caveats: The amount of clinical and demographic metadata varied by source and participant and was provided uncurated.

The CDR3 runs 15 amino acids, cysteine and phenylalanine included. The sequence is cut down to CDR3 DNA, 45 bases in frame from base 1. Per the germline V gene, MNHEY is the CDR1 and SVGAGI is the CDR2. V is pruned by 7 bases and J by 2 bases, leaving 6 bases of the junction without a gene match. TCRbeta CDR3 regions were amplified from genomic DNA using the immunoSEQ Assay, a bias-controlled multiplex PCR. Per the authors' processing: Within the assay, amplification of reference gene primers was used to estimate how many nucleated cells each sample contained. To quantify the absolute abundance of each unique TCRbeta CDR3 rearrangement, sequence reads were collapsed and filtered. Productive Simpson clonality was computed per sample as the square root of Simpson's diversity index over productive rearrangements. Here the immuneACCESS table is served through TCRdb, limited to in-frame sequences with V and J called. Missing clones are a known gap in these copies; in checked studies unresolved V genes cover under half, and the rest lacks a known reason. The V and J calls and clone size are taken from that table; D and trimming were inferred from the DNA. The sample data list 250,000 to 300,000 clones, and over 65% of these were observed just once. The leading ten clones occupy less than 6% of the sample.

In the case of this clone: Its antigen is not yet known. No quality values exist for individual bases; no much larger clone is one base distant.

Another Seattle source contributed samples from volunteer blood donors who had recovered from COVID-19. Collaborating institutions collected whole blood in K2EDTA tubes following their own protocols. For TCRbeta analysis, collaborators shipped samples in one of three forms: frozen whole blood, isolated PBMCs, or DNA extracted from either of those sample types. The rearrangement combines TRBV6-5 with TRBJ2-7, and TRBD2 matches 12 of the central bases. The receptor comes from a man in his 60s who had recovered from COVID-19. Input material: peripheral blood. The CDR3 sequence is CASTIGLAGTYEQYF. The nucleotides read TGTGCCAGCACCATCGGACTAGCGGGGACCTACGAGCAGTACTTC.